The 25 T cell receptor beta chains below come from one sample, sequenced in a study of cytomegalovirus exposure and HLA in healthy donors (dated by TCRdb to about 2017). Library construction relied on the immunoSEQ multiplex PCR assay. The multiplex PCR relied on a mix of 60 forward primers for TCR Vbeta segments and 13 reverse primers for TCR Jbeta segments. TCRdb stores this immuneACCESS table with in-frame sequences only. Part of the clones is absent; in the studies checked, under half of the shortfall reflects unresolved V genes, and no reason is known for the rest. The sample table lists some 130,000 clones, 80% to 90% of them with a count of one. The ten most abundant clones make up 4% to 6.5% of the sample. The sample consisted of PBMCs. The receptors were gathered from a woman aged 30 to 39 in good health and CMV-seronegative.

The chain employs TRBV28 and TRBJ1-4; possibly TRBD1 for D (6 bases). CDR3 length: 18 amino acids. The V gene's germline CDR1 is MDHEN and CDR2 SYDVKM. Deletions cut 3 bases from V and 1 base from J, with 18 bases between. Written as DNA, the CDR3 is TGTGCCAGCAGTTTGCCACAGGGTGTCTTTTTAACTAATGAAAAACTGTTTTTT. Protein product: CASSLPQGVFLTNEKLFF.

The J gene is TRBJ2-7, the V gene TRBV7-2, with 8 bases fitting TRBD1. Germline V gene sequence: CDR1 SGHTA, CDR2 FQGNSA. The CDR3 loop spans 14 amino acids. V lost 5 bases, J lost 5 bases, and 8 bases stayed unmatched. The CDR3 protein is CASSTWTGSNEQYF. CDR3 in DNA: TGTGCCAGCAGCACCTGGACAGGGTCCAACGAGCAGTACTTC.

The V gene is TRBV5-4, the J gene TRBJ2-1, with 8 bases lining up with TRBD1. The V gene's germline CDR1 is SGHNT and CDR2 YYREEE (reference sequence). V shed 0 bases, J shed 9 bases, and the junction held 2 bases outside the gene matches. The length of the CDR3 is 13 residues. DNA for the CDR3: TGTGCCAGCAGCTTGGGACAGGGGTCTGAGCAGTTCTTC. Protein: CASSLGQGSEQFF. Full variable domain (rest looked up from reference TRBV5-4 and TRBJ2-1): ETGVTQSPTHLIKTRGQQVTLRCSSQSGHNTVSWYQQALGQGPQFIFQYYREEENGRGNFPPRFSGLQFPNYSSELNVNALELDDSALYLCASSLGQGSEQFFGPGTRLTVL.

The chain employs TRBV6-6 and TRBJ2-2; D gene unclear. From germline, CDR1 is MNHNY and CDR2 SVGAGI (reference sequence). With 5 bases removed from V and 7 bases from J, the gap between germline ends came to 11 bases. The CDR3 consists of 13 residues. The CDR3 nucleotides are TGTGCCAGCAGTCCCGGTCGTTTCGGGGAGCTGTTTTTT. Encoded protein: CASSPGRFGELFF.

The chain joins TRBV7-2 to TRBJ1-5; the match to TRBD1 covers 7 bases. The J segment lost 6 bases and the V segment lost 5 bases, leaving 10 bases of the junction unmatched. The CDR3 has 15 residues. Germline loops: CDR1 SGHTA, CDR2 FQGNSA. CDR3 sequence reads: CASSRYGTDGQPQHF. The CDR3 coding sequence is TGTGCCAGCAGCCGTTACGGGACAGACGGTCAGCCCCAGCATTTT.

The J gene is TRBJ1-6, the V gene TRBV28; D is ambiguous. This CDR3 contains 15 residues. Trimming removed 3 bases at V and 4 bases at J, with 10 bases between. Germline V gene sequence: CDR1 MDHEN, CDR2 SYDVKM. The CDR3 DNA reads TGTGCCAGCAGTTTCGGCCAGACTTATAATTCACCCCTCCACTTT. This sequence encodes CASSFGQTYNSPLHF.

This chain links TRBV2 with TRBJ2-1, with D maybe TRBD2 (6 bases). The CDR3 covers 13 residues. Germline-derived CDR1 and CDR2 are SNHLY and FYNNEI. With 5 bases removed from V and 12 bases from J, the gap between germline ends came to 17 bases. DNA for the CDR3: TGTGCCAGCAGTCTTGTGAGGGAGGTCGGGCAGTTCTTC. Residues: CASSLVREVGQFF.

The chain carries TRBV7-9 and TRBJ2-5, with TRBD2 identical over 11 bases. V shed 5 bases and J 1 base; nucleotides not matched to a gene: 3. The CDR3 runs to 15 residues. Germline loops: CDR1 SEHNR, CDR2 FQNEAQ (reference sequence). This CDR3 is CASSGTSGVQETQYF. As DNA, the CDR3 is TGTGCCAGCAGCGGGACTAGCGGAGTCCAAGAGACCCAGTACTTC.

This clone occurred once. The rearrangement links TRBV6-1 to TRBJ2-3; D perhaps matches TRBD1 (6 bases). Trimming removed 7 bases from V and 0 bases from J, with 14 bases in between. CDR1 is MNHNS, CDR2 SASEGT, per germline. The CDR3 runs to 15 residues. CDR3 protein: CASTKQGFSTDTQYF. The CDR3 DNA follows: TGTGCCAGCACCAAACAGGGTTTTAGCACAGATACGCAGTATTTT.

With respect to this clone: The same CDR3 can be traced to other DNA sequences in this sample. The chain has TRBV7-9 and TRBJ1-1, with TRBD1 matching over 7 bases. Trimming cost V 4 bases and J 0 bases; bases outside gene matches: 5. Per germline, CDR1 SEHNR and CDR2 FQNEAQ (reference sequence). This CDR3 comprises 15 residues. CDR3: CASSSGTGVNTEAFF. CDR3 bases: TGTGCCAGCAGCTCAGGTACAGGGGTGAACACTGAAGCTTTCTTT.

The DNA for the CDR3 is TGTGCCAGCAGCTTGGGGCGGGGACCCTACGAGCAGTACTTC. Protein sequence: CASSLGRGPYEQYF. The rearrangement joins TRBV7-2 to TRBJ2-7; perhaps TRBD2 as D (6 bases). Trimming stripped 3 bases from V and 2 bases from J, with 11 bases between. This CDR3 has 14 amino acids. Germline V gene sequence: CDR1 SGHTA, CDR2 FQGNSA.

This clone was picked up one time. V and J are TRBV6-5 and TRBJ1-6; no reliable D call. Per the germline V gene, CDR1 is MNHEY and CDR2 is SVGAGI. CDR3 size: 14 residues. V gave up 0 bases and J gave up 2 bases, with 2 bases separating them. The CDR3 reads CASSYSAYNSPLHF. The CDR3 nucleotides are TGTGCCAGCAGTTACTCCGCCTATAATTCACCCCTCCACTTT.

V is TRBV7-9 and J is TRBJ2-1; 8 bases fit TRBD2. Germline V lookup: CDR1 SEHNR, CDR2 FQNEAQ (reference sequence). V gave up 3 bases and J gave up 3 bases; unmatched junction bases: 4. The CDR3 contains 15 residues. CDR3 sequence reads: CASSFGREVYNEQFF. The CDR3 nucleotides are TGTGCCAGCAGCTTCGGGCGGGAGGTCTACAATGAGCAGTTCTTC.

This clone was seen just once. This chain links TRBV28 with TRBJ2-1; the match to TRBD2 covers 7 bases. J lost 7 bases, V lost 6 bases, and 6 bases had no gene match. The germline CDR1 and CDR2 sequences are MDHEN and SYDVKM. CDR3 length: 13 residues. The CDR3 region is CASRLMGGNEQFF. The CDR3 bases are TGTGCCAGCAGACTTATGGGGGGGAATGAGCAGTTCTTC. Drawing the rest from reference TRBV28 and TRBJ2-1, the complete variable domain is DVKVTQSSRYLVKRTGEKVFLECVQDMDHENMFWYRQDPGLGLRLIYFSYDVKMKEKGDIPEGYSVSREKKERFSLILESASTNQTSMYLCASRLMGGNEQFFGPGTRLTVL.

The chain links TRBV18 to TRBJ2-7; 7 bases are a match to TRBD2. V gave up 4 bases and J gave up 7 bases; unmatched junction bases: 10. Germline V lookup: CDR1 KGHSH, CDR2 LQKENI. The CDR3 spans 14 residues. The CDR3 DNA reads as TGTGCCAGCTCACGGCCGGGAGGCTTGGGGGAGCAGTACTTC. Its translation is CASSRPGGLGEQYF.

This chain connects TRBV19 to TRBJ2-5, with D possibly matching TRBD1 (5 bases). This CDR3 is built from 16 residues. Deletions cut 0 bases from V and 1 base from J, with 12 bases between. From germline, CDR1 is LNHDA and CDR2 SQIVND (reference sequence). CDR3 in DNA: TGTGCCAGTAGTATAGATCTCGGACACGTCCAAGAGACCCAGTACTTC. Translating it yields CASSIDLGHVQETQYF.

The chain carries TRBV30 and TRBJ1-6, with D maybe TRBD1 (6 bases). Trimming cost V 4 bases and J 7 bases, with 20 bases left between them. The CDR3 runs to 16 residues. Germline V gene lookup returns CDR1 GTSNPN and CDR2 SVGIG (reference sequence). The CDR3 protein is CAWTIPRTGINSPLHF. The CDR3 nucleotides read TGTGCCTGGACCATACCCCGAACAGGGATAAATTCACCCCTCCACTTT.

V is TRBV7-2 and J is TRBJ2-5; 7 nucleotides match TRBD1. V shed 4 bases and J 2 bases; nucleotides not matched to a gene: 10. Germline-derived CDR1 and CDR2 are SGHTA and FQGNSA. There are 16 residues in the CDR3. CDR3 nucleotide sequence: TGTGCCAGCAGCTATGGACAGGTCTTAAGACAAGAGACCCAGTACTTC. Protein sequence: CASSYGQVLRQETQYF.

The gene calls are TRBV7-9 and TRBJ2-1; 9 nucleotides match TRBD2. The CDR3 is 15 amino acids. Germline trimming cut 4 bases from V and 2 bases from J; bases unmatched to any gene: 3. Germline loops: CDR1 SEHNR, CDR2 FQNEAQ (reference sequence). The CDR3 DNA is TGTGCCAGCAGCTCCCTAGCGGGGCCCTACAATGAGCAGTTCTTC. Its translation: CASSSLAGPYNEQFF.

The J gene is TRBJ1-6, the V gene TRBV9; maybe TRBD1 (6 bases). Germline V lookup: CDR1 SGDLS, CDR2 YYNGEE. The CDR3 runs 17 residues. V gave up 4 bases and J gave up 8 bases, with 22 bases separating them. The CDR3 spells CASSTGKGRQSDSPLHF. CDR3 bases: TGTGCCAGCAGCACAGGGAAGGGTCGACAGAGCGATTCACCCCTCCACTTT.

This chain connects TRBV12-5 to TRBJ2-7; possible D gene TRBD2, 5 bases. The CDR3 is 17 residues long. The germline gives CDR1 LGHNT, CDR2 FRNRAP. V lost 7 bases to trimming and J lost 6 bases, with 28 bases between them. In DNA, the CDR3 is TGTGCTAGTGACACGGATTCCCGGGATTTGAGGGCGGTCGAGCAGTACTTC. This translates into CASDTDSRDLRAVEQYF.

This clone was recorded a few times. The chain is built from TRBV6-5 and TRBJ2-2; D remains unclear. Trimming cost V 2 bases and J 1 base, with 5 bases left between them. Germline V lookup: CDR1 MNHEY, CDR2 SVGAGI. The CDR3 contains 14 residues. For the CDR3, the DNA is TGTGCCAGCAGTTACGGCCTGAACACCGGGGAGCTGTTTTTT. It encodes CASSYGLNTGELFF.

This chain uses TRBV6-1 with TRBJ2-6; D unclear. V lost 3 bases to trimming and J lost 0 bases, with 3 bases between them. This CDR3 region has 14 residues. Per germline, CDR1 MNHNS and CDR2 SASEGT. Here the CDR3 reads CASSEYSGANVLTF. The DNA of the CDR3 is TGTGCCAGCAGTGAGTACTCTGGGGCCAACGTCCTGACTTTC.

The V gene is TRBV9, the J gene TRBJ2-1, with 9 bases matching TRBD1. The germline CDR1 and CDR2 sequences are SGDLS and YYNGEE. V trimming: 4 bases; J trimming: 6 bases; junction bases outside the gene matches: 14. The CDR3 has 17 amino acids. The DNA for the CDR3 is TGTGCCAGCAGCTCCGGGGCGGGGGACAGGGTGTCCAATGAGCAGTTCTTC. This sequence encodes CASSSGAGDRVSNEQFF.

V is TRBV7-3 and J is TRBJ2-1, with D possibly matching TRBD2 (6 bases). The length of the CDR3 is 15 residues. Germline V lookup: CDR1 SGHTA, CDR2 FQGTGA. Trimming removed 3 bases at V and 4 bases at J, with 13 bases between. CDR3 bases: TGTGCCAGCAGCTTGGGCAGGGCGGGGTACAATGAGCAGTTCTTC. Translated: CASSLGRAGYNEQFF.